These 17 T cell receptor beta chains share one sample of origin, sequenced in a study of response to subunit inactivated influenza vaccine. One entry per CDR3 protein, called by TCRdb with MiXCR from the RT-PCR reads. The table shows over 800,000 distinct CDR3 sequences, with 21% occurring only once. Sequencing was performed on PBMCs from blood, taken 4 to 6 days after vaccination. The receptors were gathered from a man aged 50-59 years who received an inactivated influenza vaccine.

This clonotype was seen more than once but under ten times. Its ends do not fully match the called genes, so a read error is possible. This sequence joins TRBV7-7 and TRBJ2-2; TRBD2 might be the D (6 bases). CDR1 is SSHAT and CDR2 is FNYEAQ in the germline V gene (reference sequence). The CDR3 extends over 15 amino acids. The CDR3 DNA sequence: TGTGCTAGCAGCTCCAACATGGGGGGCACCGGGGAGCTGTTTTTT. Encoded protein: CASSSNMGGTGELFF.

The chain uses TRBV6-2 or TRBV6-3 and TRBJ2-7; D is undetermined. The CDR3 spans 13 residues. V lost 8 bases, J lost 2 bases, and 13 bases lay in between. From germline, CDR1 is MNHEY and CDR2 SVGEGT. In DNA form, the CDR3 reads TGTGCCAGCGGGCCCCCAGGCGCCTACGAGCAGTACTTC. Its protein is CASGPPGAYEQYF.

The genes are TRBV11-3 and TRBJ2-1; 10 bases align to TRBD1. Germline V gene lookup returns CDR1 SGHNT and CDR2 YENEEA. This CDR3 is 15 amino acids long. Trimming took 4 bases from V and 7 from J; bases not matched to a gene: 7. CDR3 loop: CASSSGTGVLNEQFF. The CDR3 nucleotides are TGTGCCAGCAGCTCCGGGACAGGGGTCTTGAATGAGCAGTTCTTC.

The gene calls are TRBV21-1 and TRBJ2-5. TRBV21-1 is a pseudogene locus. This CDR3 region has 14 residues. The CDR3 sequence is CASSKAGVEETQYF. The CDR3 region has the DNA TGTGCCAGCAGCAAGGCCGGGGTAGAAGAGACCCAGTACTTC.

The rearrangement uses TRBV30 and TRBJ2-3, with 7 bases fitting TRBD2. CDR1 GTSNPN and CDR2 SVGIG come from the germline V gene (reference sequence). After removal of 3 bases from V and 5 bases from J, the junction contained 8 bases not matched to a gene. The CDR3 length is 14 residues. CDR3 region: CAWSRTRWGDTQYF. CDR3 nucleotide sequence: TGTGCCTGGAGCCGGACTAGATGGGGAGATACGCAGTATTTT.

The genes are TRBV20-1 and TRBJ1-1, with D possibly TRBD1 on 5 matching bases. The CDR3 extends over 11 amino acids. Trimming left V 6 bases short and J 11 bases short, with 16 bases between. Germline CDR1 is DFQATT and CDR2 is SNEGSKA (reference sequence). The CDR3 here is CSAELGVSAFF. The DNA for the CDR3 is TGCAGTGCGGAGTTGGGGGTTTCGGCTTTCTTT.

The chain couples TRBV7-8 to TRBJ2-1; the match to TRBD2 covers 11 bases. V shed 5 bases and J 5 bases; nucleotides not matched to a gene: 5. The CDR3 spans 15 residues. Looked up from germline, CDR1 is SGHVS and CDR2 is FQNEAQ. CDR3 loop: CASSRGTSGHNEQFF. In DNA form, the CDR3 reads TGTGCCAGCAGCCGAGGGACTAGCGGACACAATGAGCAGTTCTTC.

The rearrangement links TRBV25-1 to TRBJ1-1, with no clear D. Per the germline V gene, CDR1 is MGHDK and CDR2 is SYGVNS. Trimming took off 7 bases at V and 6 bases at J, with 15 bases between the two ends. The CDR3 consists of 13 residues. The CDR3 DNA sequence: TGTGCCAGCACCCCTTTCGGGGTACCTGAAGCTTTCTTT. It translates to CASTPFGVPEAFF.

The rearrangement links TRBV6-5 to TRBJ2-3, with D tentatively TRBD2 (7 bases). Deletions cut 4 bases from V and 3 bases from J, with 17 bases between. Germline V gene data show CDR1 as MNHEY and CDR2 as SVGAGI. The CDR3 totals 16 residues. CDR3 in DNA: TGTGCCAGCAGTTTCCCCGCGGGGGCTGTAACAGATACGCAGTATTTT. Protein: CASSFPAGAVTDTQYF.

As for this clonotype: One junction end does not reproduce the germline sequence, and a read error may be involved. The gene calls are TRBV2 and TRBJ2-1, with 7 bases identical to TRBD2. CDR3 size: 17 residues. From germline, CDR1 is SNHLY and CDR2 FYNNEI. The DNA for the CDR3 is TGTGCCAGCAGATATGAGATAAGCGGGACCCTGTACAATGAGCACTTCTTC. It encodes CASRYEISGTLYNEHFF.

The rearrangement links TRBV19 to TRBJ1-5; D call uncertain. V was clipped by 5 bases and J by 0 bases, with 8 bases between them. The CDR3 sequence is 14 residues long. The germline gives CDR1 LNHDA, CDR2 SQIVND (reference sequence). The DNA of the CDR3 is TGTGCCAGTAGTCTGCGGACTAGCAATCAGCCCCAGCATTTT. Translation: CASSLRTSNQPQHF.

The chain carries TRBV9 and TRBJ2-2; TRBD2 agrees at 9 bases. Losses at the gene ends were 1 base for V and 0 bases for J; bases not matched to a gene: 4. CDR1 and CDR2 from the germline V gene are SGDLS and YYNGEE. The length of the CDR3 is 17 residues. CDR3: CASSVRAGGANTGELFF. CDR3 coding DNA: TGTGCCAGCAGCGTAAGAGCGGGAGGAGCGAACACCGGGGAGCTGTTTTTT.

The chain couples TRBV10-3 to TRBJ1-5, with 7 bases that match TRBD1. Losses at the gene ends were 5 bases for V and 1 base for J; bases not matched to a gene: 17. Germline values: CDR1 ENHRY, CDR2 SYGVKD. This CDR3 comprises 19 residues. The CDR3 DNA is TGTGCCATCAGTTCTAGTCATTCCGCAGACAGGGTAAGCAATCAGCCCCAGCATTTT. The encoded protein is CAISSSHSADRVSNQPQHF.

This clonotype was detected ten times or more. The chain recombines TRBV7-9 with TRBJ2-1; 9 positions agree with TRBD1. Per germline, CDR1 SEHNR and CDR2 FQNEAQ (reference sequence). The ends lost 4 bases at V and 0 bases at J; junction bases unmatched: 4. The CDR3 contains 16 residues. The CDR3 protein is CASSSGQGSSYNEQFF. CDR3 nucleotide sequence: TGTGCCAGCAGCTCCGGACAGGGGAGCTCCTACAATGAGCAGTTCTTC.

There are a few counts of this clonotype. The genes are TRBV29-1 and TRBJ2-2; 7 bases match TRBD2. The CDR3 consists of 15 residues. CDR1 is SQVTM, CDR2 ANQGSEA, per germline. Trimming removed 7 bases from V and 0 bases from J; junction bases left unmatched: 8. CDR3 coding DNA: TGCAGCGCGAAATACGGGAGGACGAACACCGGGGAGCTGTTTTTT. Its protein is CSAKYGRTNTGELFF.

This clonotype was observed a few times. CDR3 in amino acids: CASRRGGNYGYTF. In DNA form, the CDR3 reads TGTGCCAGCAGGCGAGGGGGGAACTATGGCTACACCTTC. This chain uses TRBV27 with TRBJ1-2; a possible D gene is TRBD1 (6 bases). The CDR3 covers 13 residues. With 6 bases removed from V and 2 bases from J, the gap between germline ends came to 10 bases. The germline CDR1 and CDR2 sequences are MNHEY and SMNVEV (reference sequence).

The chain has TRBV19 and TRBJ2-7; TRBD1 agrees at 9 bases. CDR3 length: 14 residues. V dropped 7 bases and J dropped 0; count of bases not matched to a gene: 4. The germline V gene has CDR1 LNHDA and CDR2 SQIVND (reference sequence). CDR3: CASTRGQGSYEQYF. In nucleotides, the CDR3 is TGTGCCAGTACCCGGGGACAGGGCTCCTACGAGCAGTACTTC. Using reference TRBV19 and TRBJ2-7 for the parts outside the CDR3, the full variable domain is DGGITQSPKYLFRKEGQNVTLSCEQNLNHDAMYWYRQDPGQGLRLIYYSQIVNDFQKGDIAEGYSVSREKKESFPLTVTSAQKNPTAFYLCASTRGQGSYEQYFGPGTRLTVT.